The sequence of this T cell receptor beta chain was determined in a study of cytomegalovirus exposure and HLA in healthy donors. Overall study results and limits: Later work associated approximately 17,000 TCR beta sequences with HLA alleles at 0.05 false discovery rate.

Primers included in the PCR were 60 Vbeta and 13 Jbeta primers. TCRdb keeps only in-frame clones here, not all; method: immunoSEQ multiplex PCR. The table includes more than 150,000 clones, about 85% detected once. A note on this clone: Its cognate antigen is unknown.

Trimming stripped 0 bases from V and 0 bases from J, with 11 bases between. The CDR3 loop spans 16 amino acids. Germline V lookup: CDR1 MNHEY, CDR2 SVGAGI. This chain uses TRBV6-5 with TRBJ1-2; D is perhaps TRBD1 (5 bases). Sequenced sample: PBMCs. The sequence derives from a man in his forties or fifties in good health and CMV-seronegative. The chain's CDR3 is CASSYSSAGTNYGYTF. CDR3 coding DNA: TGTGCCAGCAGTTACTCGAGTGCAGGGACTAACTATGGCTACACCTTC.